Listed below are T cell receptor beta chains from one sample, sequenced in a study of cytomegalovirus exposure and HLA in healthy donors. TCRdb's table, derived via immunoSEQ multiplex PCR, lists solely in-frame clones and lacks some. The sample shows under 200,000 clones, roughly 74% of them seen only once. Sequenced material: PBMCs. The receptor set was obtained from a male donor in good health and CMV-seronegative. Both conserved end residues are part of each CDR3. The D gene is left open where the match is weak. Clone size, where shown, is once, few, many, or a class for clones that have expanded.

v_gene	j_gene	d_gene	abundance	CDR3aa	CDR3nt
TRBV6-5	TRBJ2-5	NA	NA	CASSLRALGLEQYF	TGTGCCAGCAGTCTGAGGGCCCTTGGTCTGGAGCAGTACTTC
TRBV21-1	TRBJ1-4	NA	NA	CASSPPWPAGMNEKLFF	TGTGCCAGCAGCCCTCCCTGGCCGGCAGGGATGAATGAAAAACTGTTTTTT
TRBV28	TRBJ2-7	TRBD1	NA	CASSPLTTGGQYEQYF	TGTGCCAGCAGTCCGCTCACGACAGGGGGCCAGTACGAGCAGTACTTC
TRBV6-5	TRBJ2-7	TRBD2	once	CASSYTSGRTNEQYF	TGTGCCAGCAGTTACACTAGCGGGAGAACGAACGAGCAGTACTTC
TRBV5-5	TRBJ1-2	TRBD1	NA	CASSLDRTGGLGYTF	TGTGCCAGCAGCTTGGATCGGACAGGGGGTCTCGGCTACACCTTC
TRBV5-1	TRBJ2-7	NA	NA	CASSLKQVRGAEQYF	TGCGCCAGCAGCTTGAAGCAGGTCCGGGGAGCTGAGCAGTACTTC
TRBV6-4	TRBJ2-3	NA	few	CASSEIGASTDTQYF	TGTGCCAGCAGTGAAATCGGAGCTAGCACAGATACGCAGTATTTT
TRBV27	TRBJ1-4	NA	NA	CASSVGGSNEKLFF	TGTGCCAGCAGTGTCGGGGGATCTAATGAAAAACTGTTTTTT
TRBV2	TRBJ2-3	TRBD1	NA	CASSALTTGTGGDTQYF	TGTGCCAGCAGCGCCTTAACAACCGGGACAGGGGGAGATACGCAGTATTTT
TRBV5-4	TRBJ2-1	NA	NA	CASSLELPNEQFF	TGTGCCAGCAGCTTGGAACTGCCCAATGAGCAGTTCTTC
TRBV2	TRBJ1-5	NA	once	CASSGEWSNQPQHF	TGTGCCAGCAGTGGAGAATGGAGCAATCAGCCCCAGCATTTT
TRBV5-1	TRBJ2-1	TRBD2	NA	CASSLDFGGYNEQFF	TGCGCCAGCAGCTTGGATTTCGGGGGGTACAATGAGCAGTTCTTC
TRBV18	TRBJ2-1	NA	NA	CASSQTTAYNEQFF	TGTGCCAGCTCACAAACAACAGCCTACAATGAGCAGTTCTTC
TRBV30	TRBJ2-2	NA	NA	CAWYQRYTGELFF	TGTGCCTGGTACCAGAGGTACACCGGGGAGCTGTTTTTT
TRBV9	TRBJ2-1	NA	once	CASSVEKGNEQFF	TGTGCCAGCAGCGTAGAAAAGGGGAATGAGCAGTTCTTC
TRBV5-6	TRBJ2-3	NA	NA	CASSWQGADTQYF	TGTGCCAGCAGCTGGCAGGGCGCAGATACGCAGTATTTT
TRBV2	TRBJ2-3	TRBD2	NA	CASSDAGGSTDTQYF	TGTGCCAGCAGTGATGCGGGAGGGAGCACAGATACGCAGTATTTT
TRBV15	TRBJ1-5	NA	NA	CATSRGGRVGQPQHF	TGTGCCACCAGCAGAGGCGGGAGGGTTGGTCAGCCCCAGCATTTT
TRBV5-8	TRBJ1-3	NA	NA	CASRRIFKGNAGNTIYF	TGTGCCAGCAGACGGATCTTTAAGGGGAACGCTGGAAACACCATATATTTT
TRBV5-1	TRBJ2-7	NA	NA	CASSLYAGYEQYF	TGCGCCAGCAGCTTGTACGCGGGATACGAGCAGTACTTC
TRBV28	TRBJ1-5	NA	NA	CASSSPTGDQPQHF	TGTGCCAGCAGTTCCCCGACCGGGGATCAGCCCCAGCATTTT
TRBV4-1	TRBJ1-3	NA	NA	CASSQDNGGDTIYF	TGCGCCAGCAGCCAAGACAATGGGGGGGACACCATATATTTT
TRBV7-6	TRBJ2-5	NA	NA	CASSRATSQETQYF	TGTGCCAGCAGCCGAGCGACTAGCCAAGAGACCCAGTACTTC
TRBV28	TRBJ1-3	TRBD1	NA	CASRGQGWNTIYF	TGTGCCAGCAGGGGACAGGGGTGGAACACCATATATTTT
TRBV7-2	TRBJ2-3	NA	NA	CASRNRRGGGADTQYF	TGTGCCAGCAGGAACCGGCGGGGAGGGGGGGCCGATACGCAGTATTTT
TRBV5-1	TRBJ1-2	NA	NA	CASSLEDRNYGYTF	TGCGCCAGCAGCTTGGAGGACAGAAACTATGGCTACACCTTC
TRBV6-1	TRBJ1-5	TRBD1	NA	CASRGQGGGQPQHF	TGTGCCAGCAGAGGACAGGGCGGGGGACAGCCCCAGCATTTT
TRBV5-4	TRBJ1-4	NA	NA	CASSLAGSTNEKLFF	TGTGCCAGCAGCTTGGCGGGGTCTACTAATGAAAAACTGTTTTTT
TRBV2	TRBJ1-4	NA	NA	CASTMRRNEKLFF	TGTGCCAGCACGATGAGGCGTAATGAAAAACTGTTTTTT